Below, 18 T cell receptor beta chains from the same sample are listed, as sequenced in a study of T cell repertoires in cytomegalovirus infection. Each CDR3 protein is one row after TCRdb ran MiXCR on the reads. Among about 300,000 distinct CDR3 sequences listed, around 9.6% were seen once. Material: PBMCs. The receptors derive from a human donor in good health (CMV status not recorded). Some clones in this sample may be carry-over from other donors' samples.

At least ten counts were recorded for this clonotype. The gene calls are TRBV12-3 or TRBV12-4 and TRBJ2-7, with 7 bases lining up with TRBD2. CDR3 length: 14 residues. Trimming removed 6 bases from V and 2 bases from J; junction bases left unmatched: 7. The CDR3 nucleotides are TGTGCCAGCAGGTGGACGGGGGGAACCTACGAGCAGTACTTC. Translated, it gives CASRWTGGTYEQYF.

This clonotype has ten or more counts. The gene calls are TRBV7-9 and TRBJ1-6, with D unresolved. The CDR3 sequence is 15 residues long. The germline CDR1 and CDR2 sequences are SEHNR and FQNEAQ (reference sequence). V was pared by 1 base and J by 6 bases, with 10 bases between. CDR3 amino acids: CASSLVGQANSPLHF. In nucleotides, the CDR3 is TGTGCCAGCAGCTTAGTAGGGCAAGCTAATTCACCCCTCCACTTT.

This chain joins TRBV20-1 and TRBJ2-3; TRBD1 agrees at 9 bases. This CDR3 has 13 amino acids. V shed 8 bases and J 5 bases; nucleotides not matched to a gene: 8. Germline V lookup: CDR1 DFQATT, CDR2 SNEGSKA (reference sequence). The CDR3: CSTTGGNLDTQYF. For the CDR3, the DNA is TGCAGTACTACAGGGGGCAATTTAGATACGCAGTATTTT.

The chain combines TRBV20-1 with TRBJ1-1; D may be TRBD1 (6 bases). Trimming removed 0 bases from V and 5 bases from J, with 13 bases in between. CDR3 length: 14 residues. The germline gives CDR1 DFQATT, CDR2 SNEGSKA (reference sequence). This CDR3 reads CSAREGGSGTEAFF. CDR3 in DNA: TGCAGTGCTAGAGAAGGGGGGTCGGGAACTGAAGCTTTCTTT.

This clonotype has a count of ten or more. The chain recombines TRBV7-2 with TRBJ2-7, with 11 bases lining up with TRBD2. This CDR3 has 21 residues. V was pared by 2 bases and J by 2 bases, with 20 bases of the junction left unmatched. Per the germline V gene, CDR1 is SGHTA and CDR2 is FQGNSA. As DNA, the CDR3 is TGTGCCAGCAGCTTATCCCGGGGAAGGACAAGACTAGCGGGGATAACCTACGAGCAGTACGTC. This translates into CASSLSRGRTRLAGITYEQYV.

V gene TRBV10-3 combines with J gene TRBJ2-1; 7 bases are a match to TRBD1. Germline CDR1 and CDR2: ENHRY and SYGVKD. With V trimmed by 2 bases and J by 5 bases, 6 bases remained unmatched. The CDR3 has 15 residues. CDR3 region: CAISEGQARNNEQFF. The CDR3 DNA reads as TGTGCCATCAGTGAGGGACAGGCTCGGAACAATGAGCAGTTCTTC.

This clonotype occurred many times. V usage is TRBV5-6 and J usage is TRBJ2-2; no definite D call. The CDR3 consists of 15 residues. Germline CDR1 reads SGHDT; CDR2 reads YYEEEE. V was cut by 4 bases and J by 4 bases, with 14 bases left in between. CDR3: CASSKLGKVTGELFF. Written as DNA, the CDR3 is TGTGCCAGCAGCAAACTTGGGAAGGTCACCGGGGAGCTGTTTTTT.

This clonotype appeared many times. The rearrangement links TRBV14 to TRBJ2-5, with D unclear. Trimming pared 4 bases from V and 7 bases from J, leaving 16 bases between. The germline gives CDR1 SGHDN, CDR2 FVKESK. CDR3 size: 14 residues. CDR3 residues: CASSPRTRWGTQYF. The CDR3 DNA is TGTGCCAGCAGCCCCCGGACCCGGTGGGGGACCCAGTACTTC.

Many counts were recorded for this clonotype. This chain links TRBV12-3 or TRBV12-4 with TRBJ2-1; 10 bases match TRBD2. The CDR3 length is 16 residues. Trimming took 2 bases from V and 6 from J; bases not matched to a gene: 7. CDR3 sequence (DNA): TGTGCCAGCAGTTTAATCGGGCTAGCGGGGGTCAATGAGCAGTTCTTC. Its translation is CASSLIGLAGVNEQFF.

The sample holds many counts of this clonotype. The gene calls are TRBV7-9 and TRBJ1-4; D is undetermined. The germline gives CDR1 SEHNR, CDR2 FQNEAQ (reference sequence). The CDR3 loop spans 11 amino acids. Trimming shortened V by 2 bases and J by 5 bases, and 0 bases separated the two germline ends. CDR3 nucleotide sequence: TGTGCCAGCAGCTTAAATGAAAAACTGTTTTTT. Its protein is CASSLNEKLFF.

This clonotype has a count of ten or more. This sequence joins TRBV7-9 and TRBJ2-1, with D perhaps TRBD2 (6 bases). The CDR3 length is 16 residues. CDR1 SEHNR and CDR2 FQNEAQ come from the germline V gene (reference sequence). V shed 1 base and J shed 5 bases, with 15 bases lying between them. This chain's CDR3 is CASSLVVRGNHNEQFF. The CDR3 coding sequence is TGTGCCAGCAGCTTAGTGGTGCGGGGTAATCACAATGAGCAGTTCTTC.

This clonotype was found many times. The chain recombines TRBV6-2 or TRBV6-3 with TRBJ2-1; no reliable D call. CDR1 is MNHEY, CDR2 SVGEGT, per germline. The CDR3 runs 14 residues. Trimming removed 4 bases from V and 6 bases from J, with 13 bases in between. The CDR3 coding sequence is TGTGCCAGCAGTTCGTACATGGAATCCAATGAGCAGTTCTTC. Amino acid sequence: CASSSYMESNEQFF.

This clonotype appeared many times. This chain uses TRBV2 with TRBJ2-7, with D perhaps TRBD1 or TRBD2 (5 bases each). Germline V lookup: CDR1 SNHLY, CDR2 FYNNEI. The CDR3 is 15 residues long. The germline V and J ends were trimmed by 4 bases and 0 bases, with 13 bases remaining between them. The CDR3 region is CASSGDDLVSYEQYF. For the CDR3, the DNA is TGTGCCAGCAGTGGGGACGATTTGGTCTCCTACGAGCAGTACTTC.

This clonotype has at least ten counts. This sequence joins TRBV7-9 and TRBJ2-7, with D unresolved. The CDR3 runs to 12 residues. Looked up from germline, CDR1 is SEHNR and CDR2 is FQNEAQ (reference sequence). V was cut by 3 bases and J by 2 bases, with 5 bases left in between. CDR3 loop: CASSFGAYEQYF. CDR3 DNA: TGTGCCAGCAGCTTCGGTGCCTACGAGCAGTACTTC.

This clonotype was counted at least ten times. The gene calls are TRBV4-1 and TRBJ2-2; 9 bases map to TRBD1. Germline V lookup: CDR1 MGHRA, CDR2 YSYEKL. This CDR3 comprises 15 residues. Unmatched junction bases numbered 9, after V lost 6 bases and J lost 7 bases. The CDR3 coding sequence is TGCGCCAGCAGAGTTCCGGGACAGGGTATCGGGGAGCTGTTTTTT. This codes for CASRVPGQGIGELFF.

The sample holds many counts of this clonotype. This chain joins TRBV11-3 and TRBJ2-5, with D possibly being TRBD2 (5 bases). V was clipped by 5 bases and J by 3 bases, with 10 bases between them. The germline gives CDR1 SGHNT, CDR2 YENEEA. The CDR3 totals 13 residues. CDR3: CASSKGDEETQYF. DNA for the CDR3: TGTGCCAGCAGCAAGGGAGATGAAGAGACCCAGTACTTC.

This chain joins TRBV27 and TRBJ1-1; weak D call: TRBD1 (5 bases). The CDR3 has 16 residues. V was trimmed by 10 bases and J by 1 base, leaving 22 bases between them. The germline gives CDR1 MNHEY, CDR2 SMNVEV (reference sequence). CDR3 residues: CANTSISTEKNTEAFF. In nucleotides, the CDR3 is TGTGCCAACACTAGTATTTCGACAGAGAAGAACACTGAAGCTTTCTTT.

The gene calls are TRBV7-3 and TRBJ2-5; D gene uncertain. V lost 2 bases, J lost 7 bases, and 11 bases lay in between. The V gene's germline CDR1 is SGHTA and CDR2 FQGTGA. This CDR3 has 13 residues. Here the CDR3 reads CASSLGPPATQYF. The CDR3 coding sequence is TGTGCCAGCAGCTTAGGGCCCCCCGCGACCCAGTACTTC.